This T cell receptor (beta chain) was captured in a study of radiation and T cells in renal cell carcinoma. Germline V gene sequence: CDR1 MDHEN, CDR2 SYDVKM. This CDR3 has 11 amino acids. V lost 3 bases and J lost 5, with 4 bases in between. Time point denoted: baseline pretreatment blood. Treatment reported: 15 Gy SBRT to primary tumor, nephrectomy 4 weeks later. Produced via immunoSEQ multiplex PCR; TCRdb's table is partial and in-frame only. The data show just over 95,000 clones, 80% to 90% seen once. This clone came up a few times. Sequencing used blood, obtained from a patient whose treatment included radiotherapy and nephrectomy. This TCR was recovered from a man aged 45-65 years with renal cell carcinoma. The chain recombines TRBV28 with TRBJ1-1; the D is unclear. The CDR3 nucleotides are TGTGCCAGCAGTTTCAGGACTGAAGCTTTCTTT. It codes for CASSFRTEAFF.